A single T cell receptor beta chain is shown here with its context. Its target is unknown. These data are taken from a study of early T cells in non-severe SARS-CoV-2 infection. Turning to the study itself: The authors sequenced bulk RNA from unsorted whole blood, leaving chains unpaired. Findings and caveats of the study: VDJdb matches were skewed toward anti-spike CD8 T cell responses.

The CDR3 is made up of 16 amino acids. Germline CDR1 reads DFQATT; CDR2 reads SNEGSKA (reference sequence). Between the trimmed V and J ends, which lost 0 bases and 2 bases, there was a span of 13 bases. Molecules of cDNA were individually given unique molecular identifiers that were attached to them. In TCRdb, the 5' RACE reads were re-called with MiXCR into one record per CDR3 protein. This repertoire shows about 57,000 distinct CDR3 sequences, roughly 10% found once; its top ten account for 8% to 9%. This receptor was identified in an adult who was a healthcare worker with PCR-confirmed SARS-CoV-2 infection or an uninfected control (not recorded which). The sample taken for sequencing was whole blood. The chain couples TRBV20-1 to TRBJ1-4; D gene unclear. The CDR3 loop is CSARDQQWDTNEKLFF. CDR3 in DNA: TGCAGTGCTAGAGACCAACAGTGGGATACTAATGAAAAACTGTTTTTT.